The 25 T cell receptor beta chains given below trace back to one sample, sequenced in a study of T cell repertoires in cytomegalovirus infection. TCRdb re-called the reads with MiXCR, one entry per CDR3 protein. The sample records approximately 500,000 distinct CDR3 sequences, approximately 25% being singletons. Input material: PBMCs. Every receptor here comes from a human donor in good health (CMV status not recorded). Some clones in this sample may be carry-over from other donors' samples.

There are a few counts of this clonotype. The V call is TRBV12-3 or TRBV12-4, the J call TRBJ1-5, with D unclear. This CDR3 region has 14 residues. V lost 7 bases and J 5 bases, leaving 15 bases between the germline ends. The CDR3 DNA sequence: TGTGCCAGCACTCAAAGACTAGACGATCAGCCCCAGCATTTT. The encoded protein is CASTQRLDDQPQHF.

The chain joins TRBV29-1 to TRBJ2-7; TRBD2 matches 8 bases. V gave up 2 bases and J gave up 7 bases; unmatched junction bases: 7. Germline V gives CDR1 SQVTM, CDR2 ANQGSEA. The CDR3 length is 13 residues. The CDR3: CSVEPAGVSEQYF. CDR3 in DNA: TGCAGCGTTGAACCAGCGGGAGTGTCTGAGCAGTACTTC.

There are many counts of this clonotype. This sequence joins TRBV7-2 and TRBJ2-5; TRBD2 aligns across 7 bases. The CDR3 spans 14 residues. J gave up 2 bases and V 4 bases, and 4 bases lay outside the gene matches. Germline-derived CDR1 and CDR2 are SGHTA and FQGNSA. The CDR3 DNA is TGTGCCAGCAGCTCCCGGGACTATCAAGAGACCCAGTACTTC. Encoded protein: CASSSRDYQETQYF.

J is TRBJ2-7 and V is TRBV10-3; 9 nucleotides match TRBD2. The trim removed 3 bases at V and 2 bases at J, leaving 2 bases unmatched. There are 14 residues in the CDR3. Germline CDR1 reads ENHRY; CDR2 reads SYGVKD. For the CDR3, the DNA is TGTGCCATCAGTGAACCTAGCGGGGCCTACGAGCAGTACTTC. Residues: CAISEPSGAYEQYF.

The sample holds a few counts of this clonotype. Sequence at one end of the junction differs from germline and may be a read error. V usage is TRBV7-7 and J usage is TRBJ2-5; possible D gene TRBD2, 6 bases. Germline CDR1 and CDR2: SSHAT and FNYEAQ (reference sequence). This CDR3 is built from 15 residues. CDR3 region: CASSRAGGDQETQYF. The CDR3 nucleotides read TGTGCTAGCAGCCGAGCGGGTGGAGACCAAGAGACCCAGTACTTC. The full variable domain, with the rest looked up from reference TRBV7-7 and TRBJ2-5, is GAGVSQSPRYKVTKRGQDVTLRCDPISSHATLYWYQQALGQGPEFLTYFNYEAQPDKSGLPSDRFSAERPEGSISTLTIQRTEQRDSAMYRCASSRAGGDQETQYFGPGTRLLVL.

This clonotype has more than one count but fewer than ten. The V gene is TRBV5-1, the J gene TRBJ2-1; 14 nucleotides match TRBD2. V was pared by 4 bases and J by 8 bases, with 5 bases of the junction left unmatched. The CDR3 consists of 15 residues. The germline V gene encodes CDR1 SGHRS and CDR2 YFSETQ. The CDR3 bases are TGCGCCAGCAGCCGGGGACTAGCGGGAGTTGATGAGCAGTTCTTC. This gives the protein CASSRGLAGVDEQFF.

This clonotype has more than one count but fewer than ten. The chain is built from TRBV11-3 and TRBJ2-3; D remains unclear. CDR1 SGHNT and CDR2 YENEEA come from the germline V gene. CDR3 length: 13 amino acids. The germline V and J ends were trimmed by 4 bases and 6 bases, with 11 bases remaining between them. The chain's CDR3 is CASSSEVRDTQYF. The CDR3 DNA is TGTGCCAGCAGCTCCGAAGTGCGCGATACGCAGTATTTT.

This clonotype was observed many times. The chain couples TRBV7-6 to TRBJ1-4, with 7 bases matching TRBD1. J gave up 0 bases and V 5 bases, and 6 bases lay outside the gene matches. Germline lookup yields CDR1 SGHVS and CDR2 FNYEAQ. The CDR3 runs 16 residues. CDR3 region: CASSNRQGATNEKLFF. CDR3 bases: TGTGCCAGCAGCAATCGACAGGGAGCAACTAATGAAAAACTGTTTTTT.

This clonotype was detected ten times or more. The V gene is TRBV7-8, the J gene TRBJ2-1, with 8 bases lining up with TRBD1. Trimming cost V 2 bases and J 0 bases; bases outside gene matches: 3. The CDR3 sequence is 16 residues long. The V gene's germline CDR1 is SGHVS and CDR2 FQNEAQ. Here the CDR3 reads CASSLMGQVSYNEQFF. DNA of the CDR3: TGTGCCAGCAGCTTAATGGGACAGGTCTCCTACAATGAGCAGTTCTTC. Drawing the rest from reference TRBV7-8 and TRBJ2-1, the complete variable domain is GAGVSQSPRYKVAKRGQDVALRCDPISGHVSLFWYQQALGQGPEFLTYFQNEAQLDKSGLPSDRFFAERPEGSVSTLKIQRTQQEDSAVYLCASSLMGQVSYNEQFFGPGTRLTVL.

This sequence joins TRBV10-1 and TRBJ2-6; D perhaps matches TRBD1 (6 bases). From germline, CDR1 is WNHNN and CDR2 SYGVQD (reference sequence). V lost 2 bases and J 4 bases, leaving 12 bases between the germline ends. There are 16 residues in the CDR3. CDR3 in amino acids: CASSEGTRLGANVLTF. The CDR3 DNA sequence: TGCGCCAGCAGTGAGGGGACACGGCTCGGGGCCAACGTCCTGACTTTC.

The chain uses TRBV4-1 and TRBJ1-6; possibly TRBD1 for D (5 bases). Trimming stripped 3 bases from V and 8 bases from J, with 23 bases between. CDR3 size: 18 residues. Germline V gene lookup returns CDR1 MGHRA and CDR2 YSYEKL. DNA of the CDR3: TGCGCCAGCAGCCAGAGGCACAGAGGGGCAGTTGTTGATTCACCCCTCCACTTT. Protein: CASSQRHRGAVVDSPLHF.

The chain uses TRBV27 and TRBJ1-1; D may be TRBD1 (6 bases). V shed 3 bases and J shed 0 bases, with 17 bases lying between them. The germline V gene has CDR1 MNHEY and CDR2 SMNVEV (reference sequence). This CDR3 contains 17 residues. As DNA, the CDR3 is TGTGCCAGCAGTTTCATAGGCACACAGGGACTGAACACTGAAGCTTTCTTT. It is translated as CASSFIGTQGLNTEAFF.

The V gene is TRBV7-8, the J gene TRBJ2-7, with TRBD2 as a possible D gene (5 bases). The CDR3 totals 14 residues. Germline CDR1 is SGHVS and CDR2 is FQNEAQ. Trimming took 5 bases from V and 5 from J, leaving 16 bases between them. The CDR3, as DNA: TGTGCCAGCAGCCCACGGCGGGTCGGCCACGAGCAGTACGTC. Translating gives CASSPRRVGHEQYV.

The chain employs TRBV12-3 or TRBV12-4 and TRBJ1-4; the D gene is possibly TRBD1 (6 bases). The germline V and J ends were trimmed by 7 bases and 8 bases, with 17 bases remaining between them. The CDR3 consists of 14 residues. CDR3 DNA: TGTGCCAGCATAGGAGAGGGGGGAAGGGAAAAACTGTTTTTT. Its translation: CASIGEGGREKLFF.

In this sample, this clonotype turned up many times. The chain carries TRBV6-1 and TRBJ1-2, with 9 bases aligning to TRBD1. V was pared by 8 bases and J by 4 bases, with 17 bases of the junction left unmatched. Germline loops: CDR1 MNHNS, CDR2 SASEGT. The CDR3 runs to 17 residues. The CDR3 is CASLTDHGQGLSYGYTF. For the CDR3, the DNA is TGTGCCAGCCTCACTGACCACGGACAGGGGTTATCCTATGGCTACACCTTC.

In this sample, this clonotype turned up a few times. The rearrangement uses TRBV7-2 and TRBJ1-1; D not resolved. Germline V CDR1 and CDR2: SGHTA, FQGNSA. This CDR3 is 15 amino acids long. Trimming removed 5 bases from V and 1 base from J, with 14 bases in between. The DNA of the CDR3 is TGTGCCAGCAGCCCCCTCCTGCCGGGGAACACTGAAGCTTTCTTT. Translation gives CASSPLLPGNTEAFF. The full variable domain, completed using reference TRBV7-2 and TRBJ1-1, is GAGVSQSPSNKVTEKGKDVELRCDPISGHTALYWYRQSLGQGLEFLIYFQGNSAPDKSGLPSDRFSAERTGGSVSTLTIQRTQQEDSAVYLCASSPLLPGNTEAFFGQGTRLTVV.

The chain has TRBV7-2 and TRBJ2-7; D is perhaps TRBD2 (7 bases). Germline assignment: CDR1 SGHTA and CDR2 FQGNSA. Trimming took 1 base from V and 7 from J, leaving 17 bases between them. The CDR3 is made up of 15 amino acids. CDR3 DNA sequence: TGTGCCAGCAGCTTAGAGGGGGGGCTTGCGGAAGAGCAGTACTTC. It encodes CASSLEGGLAEEQYF.

This clonotype was seen a few times. The chain employs TRBV7-2 and TRBJ1-3; no firm D call. This CDR3 comprises 12 residues. The ends were cut back, 5 bases at V and 6 bases at J, with 8 bases in the middle. Germline V gene sequence: CDR1 SGHTA, CDR2 FQGNSA. CDR3 in amino acids: CASSLMSNTIYF. CDR3 coding DNA: TGTGCCAGCAGCCTCATGTCAAACACCATATATTTT.

This clonotype has more than one count but fewer than ten. The rearrangement links TRBV20-1 to TRBJ1-1; TRBD1 matches 7 bases. V trimming: 6 bases; J trimming: 3 bases; junction bases outside the gene matches: 4. This CDR3 has 12 amino acids. Germline CDR1 and CDR2: DFQATT and SNEGSKA (reference sequence). CDR3 protein: CSARQGYTEAFF. The DNA of the CDR3 is TGCAGTGCAAGACAGGGATACACTGAAGCTTTCTTT.

This chain joins TRBV12-3 or TRBV12-4 and TRBJ2-7; 16 nucleotides match TRBD2. The trim removed 5 bases at V and 2 bases at J, leaving 6 bases unmatched. This CDR3 region has 17 residues. The chain's CDR3 is CASSPPGLAGGPYEQYF. CDR3 in DNA: TGTGCCAGCAGTCCCCCGGGACTAGCGGGAGGGCCCTACGAGCAGTACTTC.

This clonotype has more than one count but fewer than ten. The genes are TRBV11-2 and TRBJ1-2; a weak D match, TRBD1 (6 bases). The CDR3 runs to 13 residues. The ends were cut back, 4 bases at V and 8 bases at J, with 14 bases in the middle. Germline V gene data show CDR1 as SGHAT and CDR2 as FQNNGV. CDR3 sequence reads: CASSSDRTRGYTF. In DNA form, the CDR3 reads TGTGCCAGCAGCTCCGACAGGACACGAGGCTACACCTTC.

The chain links TRBV11-2 to TRBJ2-3, with D unresolved. The V gene lost 5 bases and the J gene lost 0 bases, with 12 bases spanning the gap. Germline V CDR1 and CDR2: SGHAT, FQNNGV. The CDR3 sequence is 15 residues long. CDR3: CASSPNIRSTDTQYF. DNA for the CDR3: TGTGCCAGCAGCCCGAATATTAGGAGCACAGATACGCAGTATTTT.

The chain recombines TRBV5-1 with TRBJ2-7; D ambiguous. The CDR3 runs to 16 residues. Germline lookup yields CDR1 SGHRS and CDR2 YFSETQ. The germline V and J ends were trimmed by 1 base and 1 base, with 15 bases remaining between them. The CDR3 is CASSLLGPRESYEQYF. CDR3 DNA sequence: TGCGCCAGCAGCTTGCTCGGCCCCCGAGAGTCCTACGAGCAGTACTTC.

V gene TRBV6-5 combines with J gene TRBJ2-7, with TRBD1 matching 11 bases. V was pared by 6 bases and J by 5 bases, with 9 bases of the junction left unmatched. The CDR3 totals 15 residues. The germline CDR1 and CDR2 sequences are MNHEY and SVGAGI. CDR3 bases: TGTGCCAGCAGGCCGGGACAGGGGGATTTCGACGAGCAGTACTTC. Translating gives CASRPGQGDFDEQYF.

This clonotype was recorded many times. The chain joins TRBV7-9 to TRBJ2-5; D is unclear. The ends were cut back, 5 bases at V and 1 base at J, with 14 bases in the middle. CDR1 SEHNR and CDR2 FQNEAQ come from the germline V gene (reference sequence). CDR3 size: 15 residues. The CDR3 bases are TGTGCCAGCAGCGAGAACTCTTGGAGCCAAGAGACCCAGTACTTC. It translates to CASSENSWSQETQYF.